The present T cell receptor (beta chain) was sequenced within a study of T cells after yellow fever vaccination. Germline V gene lookup returns CDR1 MDHEN and CDR2 SYDVKM. The CDR3 sequence is 16 residues long. V gave up 6 bases and J gave up 5 bases, with 21 bases separating them. This clonotype was counted between two and nine times. As TCR cDNA was made by 5'RACE template switching, a universal primer site and UMIs were added. MiXCR, run by TCRdb on the 5' RACE reads, gives a single entry per CDR3 protein. The profile shows 620,000 or so distinct CDR3 sequences, 17% of them singletons. The TCR comes from a man younger than 30 who received the YFV17D yellow fever vaccine. The chain has TRBV28 and TRBJ2-3; D not resolved. This sample comprised PBMCs, obtained about 5 days after the first yellow fever vaccination. CDR3 region: CASRTLIEPGRDTQYF. CDR3 DNA sequence: TGTGCCAGCAGGACCCTCATAGAGCCCGGTAGAGATACGCAGTATTTT.